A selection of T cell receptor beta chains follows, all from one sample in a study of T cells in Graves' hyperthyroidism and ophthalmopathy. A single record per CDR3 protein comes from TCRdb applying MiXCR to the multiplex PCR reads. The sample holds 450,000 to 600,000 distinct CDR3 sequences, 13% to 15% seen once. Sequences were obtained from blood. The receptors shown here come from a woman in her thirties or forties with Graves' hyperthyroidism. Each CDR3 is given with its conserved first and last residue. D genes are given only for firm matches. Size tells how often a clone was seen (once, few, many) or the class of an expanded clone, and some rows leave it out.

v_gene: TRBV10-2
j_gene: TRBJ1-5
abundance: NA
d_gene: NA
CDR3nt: TGCGCCAACAGTGAGTTCCGGGACGGTATTGATCAGCCCCAGCATTTT
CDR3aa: CANSEFRDGIDQPQHF

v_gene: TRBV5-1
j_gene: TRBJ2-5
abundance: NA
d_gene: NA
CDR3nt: TGCGCCAGCAGACCCGTGGGGGCCGTAGAAAAGACCCAGTACTTC
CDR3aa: CASRPVGAVEKTQYF

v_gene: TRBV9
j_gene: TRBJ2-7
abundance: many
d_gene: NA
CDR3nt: TGTGCCATCACACGCTACGAGCAGTACTTC
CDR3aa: CAITRYEQYF

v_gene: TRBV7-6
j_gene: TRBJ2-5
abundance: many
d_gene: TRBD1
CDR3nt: TGTGCCAGCAGCTTAGCGACAGGGGGCCAGGGAGAGACCCAGTACTTC
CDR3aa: CASSLATGGQGETQYF

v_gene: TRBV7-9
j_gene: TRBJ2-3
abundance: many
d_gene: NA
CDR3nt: TGTGCCAGCAGCTTTACCCCGACAGTCCCCCCAGATACGCAGTATTTT
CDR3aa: CASSFTPTVPPDTQYF

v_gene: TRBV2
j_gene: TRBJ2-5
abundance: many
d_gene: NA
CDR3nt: TGTGCCAGCAGTCTCGGGACTCGCCGTCAAGAGACCCAGTACTTC
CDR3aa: CASSLGTRRQETQYF

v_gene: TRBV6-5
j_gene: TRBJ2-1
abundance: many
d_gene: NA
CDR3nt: TGTGCCAGCAGTTACTCGATACAGGGCCCCTACAATGAGCAGTTCTTC
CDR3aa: CASSYSIQGPYNEQFF

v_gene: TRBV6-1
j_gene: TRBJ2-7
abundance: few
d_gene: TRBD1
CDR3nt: TGTGCCAGCAGGTCGACAGGGGTTCGCTACGAGCAGTACTTC
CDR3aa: CASRSTGVRYEQYF

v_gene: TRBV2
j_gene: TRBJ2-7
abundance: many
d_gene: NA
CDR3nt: TGTGCCAGCAGTGAATCGCTGCCCTACGAGCAGTACTTC
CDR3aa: CASSESLPYEQYF

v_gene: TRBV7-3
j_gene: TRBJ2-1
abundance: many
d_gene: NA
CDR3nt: TGTGCCAGCAGCCCGCCAACTAGGGATGAGCAGTTCTTC
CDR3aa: CASSPPTRDEQFF

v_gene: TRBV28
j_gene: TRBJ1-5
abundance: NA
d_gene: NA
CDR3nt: TGTGCCAGCAGTTTCGTCAGGGGAGGCAATCAGCCCCAGCATTTT
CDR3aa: CASSFVRGGNQPQHF

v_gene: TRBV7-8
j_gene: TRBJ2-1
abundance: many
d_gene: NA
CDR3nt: TGTGCCAGCACCCCCGGGTCCGGCTCGTACAATGAGCAGTTCTTC
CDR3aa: CASTPGSGSYNEQFF

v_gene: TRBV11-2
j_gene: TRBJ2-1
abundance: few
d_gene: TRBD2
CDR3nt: TGTGCCAGCAGCTTAGGACCGATAAGCGGGAGATTTACTGAGCAGTTCTTC
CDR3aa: CASSLGPISGRFTEQFF

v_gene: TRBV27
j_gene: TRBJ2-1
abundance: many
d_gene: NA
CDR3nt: TGTGCCAGCAGAAGACTCCCGGGTGAGCAGTTCTTC
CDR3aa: CASRRLPGEQFF

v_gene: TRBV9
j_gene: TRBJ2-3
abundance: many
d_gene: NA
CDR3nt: TGTGCCAGCAGCCCCGCAACAGTAATCACAGATACGCAGTATTTT
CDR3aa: CASSPATVITDTQYF

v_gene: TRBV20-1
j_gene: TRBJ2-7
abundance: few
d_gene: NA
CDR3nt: TGCAGTGCTAGAGATCTAAGGCAGAGAACCTACGAGCAGTACTTC
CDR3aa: CSARDLRQRTYEQYF

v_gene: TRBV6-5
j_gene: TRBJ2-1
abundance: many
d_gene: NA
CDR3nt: TGTGCCAGCAGTTACTCTGGGCCGGGAGTCTACAATGAGCAGTTCTTC
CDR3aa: CASSYSGPGVYNEQFF

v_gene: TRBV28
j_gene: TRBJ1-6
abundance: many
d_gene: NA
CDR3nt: TGTGCCAGCAGTTTAAAGACCTATACGGGCAATTCACCCCTCCACTTT
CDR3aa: CASSLKTYTGNSPLHF

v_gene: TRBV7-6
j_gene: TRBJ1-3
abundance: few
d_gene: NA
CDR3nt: TGTGCCAGCAGCTCTAGACAGACCTCTGGAAACACCATATATTTT
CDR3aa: CASSSRQTSGNTIYF

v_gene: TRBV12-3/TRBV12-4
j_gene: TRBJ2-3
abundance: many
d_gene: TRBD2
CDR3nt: TGTGCCAGCAGCCCTAGCGGGAGGGCCCCTCCAGATACGCAGTATTTT
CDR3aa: CASSPSGRAPPDTQYF

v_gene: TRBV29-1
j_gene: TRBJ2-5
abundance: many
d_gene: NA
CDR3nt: TGCAGCGTGGCCGGACAGAAAGGGGAGACCCAGTACTTC
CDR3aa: CSVAGQKGETQYF

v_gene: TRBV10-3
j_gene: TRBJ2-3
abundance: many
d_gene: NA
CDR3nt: TGTGCCACTAGGACAGTCACAGATACGCAGTATTTT
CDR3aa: CATRTVTDTQYF

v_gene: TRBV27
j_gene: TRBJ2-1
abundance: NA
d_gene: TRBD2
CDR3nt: TGTGCCAGCCGACGACTAGCGGGAGCCCGACGCGATGAGCAGTTCTTC
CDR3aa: CASRRLAGARRDEQFF

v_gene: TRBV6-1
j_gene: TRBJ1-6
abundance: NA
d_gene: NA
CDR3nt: TGTGCCAGCAGTCAGCCACTACAACCCCTCCACTTT
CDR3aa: CASSQPLQPLHF

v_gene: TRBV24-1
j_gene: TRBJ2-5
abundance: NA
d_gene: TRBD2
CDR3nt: TGTGCCACTGGGACTAGCGGGAGTGGGGAGACCCAGTACTTC
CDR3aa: CATGTSGSGETQYF

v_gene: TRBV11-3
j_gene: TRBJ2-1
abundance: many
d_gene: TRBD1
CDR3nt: TGTGCCAGCAGCCCCTCGGACAGGGGCGAGCAGTTCTTC
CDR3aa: CASSPSDRGEQFF

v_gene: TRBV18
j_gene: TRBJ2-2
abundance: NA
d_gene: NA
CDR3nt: TGTGCCAGCTCACCGGGGGTGGCAGGGGAGCTGTTTTTT
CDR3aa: CASSPGVAGELFF

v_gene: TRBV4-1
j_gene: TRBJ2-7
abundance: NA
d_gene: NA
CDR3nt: TGCGCCAGCAGCCAAGATCTCCACCTCCTGAACGAGCAGTACTTC
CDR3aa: CASSQDLHLLNEQYF

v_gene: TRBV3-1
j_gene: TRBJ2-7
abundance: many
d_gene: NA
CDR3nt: TGTGCCAGCAGCCAAGGTTCCAGGAACTCCTACGAGCAGTACTTC
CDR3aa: CASSQGSRNSYEQYF

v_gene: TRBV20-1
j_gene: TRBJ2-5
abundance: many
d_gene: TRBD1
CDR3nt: TGCAGTGAAACGACAGGGGAGTACCAAGAGACCCAGTACTTC
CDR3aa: CSETTGEYQETQYF

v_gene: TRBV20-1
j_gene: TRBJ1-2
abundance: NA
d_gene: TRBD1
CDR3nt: TGCAGTGCTATTGACAGGGGGAGAAACTATGGCTACACCTTC
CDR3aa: CSAIDRGRNYGYTF

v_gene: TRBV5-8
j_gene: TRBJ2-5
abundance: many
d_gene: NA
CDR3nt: TGTGCCACCATGCCGTATAGTGCCGTAGAGACCCAGTACTTC
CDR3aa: CATMPYSAVETQYF

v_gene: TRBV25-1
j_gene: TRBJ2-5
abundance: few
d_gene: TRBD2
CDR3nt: TGTGCCAGCAGTGAAGAAACTAGCGACCGGGAGACCCAGTACTTC
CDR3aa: CASSEETSDRETQYF

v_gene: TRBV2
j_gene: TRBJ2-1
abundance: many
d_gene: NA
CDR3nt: TGTGCCAGCCTCCTGGGGGGTGACTACAATGAGCAGTTCTTC
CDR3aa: CASLLGGDYNEQFF

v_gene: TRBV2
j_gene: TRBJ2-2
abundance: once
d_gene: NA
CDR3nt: TGTGCCAGCAGTGAAAGTGGGGCGCGAACCGGGGAGCTGTTTTTT
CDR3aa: CASSESGARTGELFF

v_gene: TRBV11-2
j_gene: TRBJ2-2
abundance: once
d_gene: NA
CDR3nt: TGTGCCAGCAGCTTAGCGCCCGGGGCGAACACCGGGGAGCTGTTTTTT
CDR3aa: CASSLAPGANTGELFF

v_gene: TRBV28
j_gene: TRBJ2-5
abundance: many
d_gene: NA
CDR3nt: TGTGCCAGCAGTTTATATATTCAACGGACCCAGTACTTC
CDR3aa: CASSLYIQRTQYF

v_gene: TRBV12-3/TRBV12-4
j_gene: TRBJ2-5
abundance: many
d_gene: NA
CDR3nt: TGTGCCAGCAGTTTAACAGGGCCGGAGACCCAGTACTTC
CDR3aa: CASSLTGPETQYF

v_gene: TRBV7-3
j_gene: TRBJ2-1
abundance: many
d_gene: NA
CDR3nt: TGTGCCAGCAGTAGTTTTGGTGAGCAGTTCTTC
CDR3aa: CASSSFGEQFF

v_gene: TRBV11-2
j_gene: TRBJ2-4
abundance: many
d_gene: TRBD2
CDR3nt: TGTGCCAGCAGCTTAGCCCGGACTAGCCATGCCAAAAACATTCAGTACTTC
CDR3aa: CASSLARTSHAKNIQYF

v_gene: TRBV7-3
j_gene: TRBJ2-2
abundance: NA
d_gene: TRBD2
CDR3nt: TGTGCCAGCGGACTAGCGGGAGGGCCCACCGGGGAGCTGTTTTTT
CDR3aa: CASGLAGGPTGELFF

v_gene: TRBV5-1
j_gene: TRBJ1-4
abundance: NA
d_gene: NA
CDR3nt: TGCGCCAGCAGCTCCCGTGGGGGGACTAATGAAAAACTGTTTTTT
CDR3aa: CASSSRGGTNEKLFF

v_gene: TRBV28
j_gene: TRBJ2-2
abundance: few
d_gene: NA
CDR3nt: TGTGCCAGCAGTTTCCCGGGGGTAGCTGGGTCCGGGGAGCTGTTTTTT
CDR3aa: CASSFPGVAGSGELFF

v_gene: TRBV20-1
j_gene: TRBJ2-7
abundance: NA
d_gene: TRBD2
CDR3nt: TGCAGTGCTAGAGATCCTCGTGGCGGTAGCGGGAGCTCAGACGAGCAGTACTTC
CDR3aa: CSARDPRGGSGSSDEQYF

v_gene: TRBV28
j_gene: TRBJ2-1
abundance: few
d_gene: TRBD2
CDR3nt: TGTGCCAGCAGTTTTCGGGGGACTAGCGTATTAGATGAGCAGTTCTTC
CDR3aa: CASSFRGTSVLDEQFF

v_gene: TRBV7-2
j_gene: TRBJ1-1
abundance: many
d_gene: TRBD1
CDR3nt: TGTGCCAGCTCCTTATTACAGGGGGCTACCACTGAAGCTTTCTTT
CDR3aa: CASSLLQGATTEAFF

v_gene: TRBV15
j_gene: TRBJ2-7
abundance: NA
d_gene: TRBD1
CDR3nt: TGTGCCACCAGCAGAGATCAGGCAGGGGGTCCCTACGAGCAGTACTTC
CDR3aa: CATSRDQAGGPYEQYF

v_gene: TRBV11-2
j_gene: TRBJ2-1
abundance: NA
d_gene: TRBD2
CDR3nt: TGTGCCAGCAGCTCTGGGACTAGCGGGAGAAGGAGGGAGCAGTTCTTC
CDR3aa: CASSSGTSGRRREQFF

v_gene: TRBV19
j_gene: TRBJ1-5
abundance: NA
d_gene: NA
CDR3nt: TGTGCCAGTAGTTCTTGGGTAGATCAGCCCCAGCATTTT
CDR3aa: CASSSWVDQPQHF

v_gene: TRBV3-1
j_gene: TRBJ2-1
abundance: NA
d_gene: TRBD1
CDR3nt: TGTGCCAGCAGCCAAGGGACAGGGGGCCCCAATCTCTTGCCCAATGAGCAGTTCTTC
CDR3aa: CASSQGTGGPNLLPNEQFF

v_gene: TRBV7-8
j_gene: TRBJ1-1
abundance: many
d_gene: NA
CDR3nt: TGTGCCAGCAGCTTAGGCGTAGTTAACACTGAAGCTTTCTTT
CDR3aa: CASSLGVVNTEAFF

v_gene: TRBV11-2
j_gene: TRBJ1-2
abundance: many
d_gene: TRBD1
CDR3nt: TGTGCCAGCAGCTCGGGACAGGGGGCAGGGAGCTATGGCTACACCTTC
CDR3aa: CASSSGQGAGSYGYTF

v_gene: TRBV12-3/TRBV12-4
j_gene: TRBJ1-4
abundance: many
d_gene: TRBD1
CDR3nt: TGTGCCAGCAGACCTGGGACAGCTAACAATGAAAAACTGTTTTTT
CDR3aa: CASRPGTANNEKLFF

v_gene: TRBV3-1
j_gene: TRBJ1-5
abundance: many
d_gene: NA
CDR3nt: TGTGCCAGCAGCCAGCAAGGACGCAATCAGCCCCAGCATTTT
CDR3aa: CASSQQGRNQPQHF